The 26 T cell receptor beta chains listed next were all sequenced from one sample in a study of shared T cell receptors in the human thymus. Method: immunoSEQ multiplex PCR; TCRdb's copy keeps in-frame clones and lacks some. Altogether some 720,000 clones are present, roughly 90% being singletons, with the ten largest covering around 0.0099%. The same sample was also studied in work on human thymus T cells.

Sample: thymocytes. Receptor source: a boy less than two years old with a congenital heart defect.

This clone was counted between two and nine times. DNA of the CDR3: TGCGCCAGCAGCTTGCCCCTCGACGACAGGGCCCACGAGCAGTACTTC. The encoded protein is CASSLPLDDRAHEQYF. The chain couples TRBV5-1 to TRBJ2-7; 7 positions agree with TRBD1. The V gene end was trimmed by 1 base and the J gene end by 5 bases; junction bases not matched to a gene: 12. The germline gives CDR1 SGHRS, CDR2 YFSETQ. The CDR3 has 16 amino acids.

The J gene is TRBJ2-7, the V gene TRBV2, with D possibly being TRBD1 (5 bases). Germline CDR1 is SNHLY and CDR2 is FYNNEI. V lost 2 bases to trimming and J lost 6 bases, with 14 bases between them. The CDR3 contains 14 residues. The CDR3 sequence: CASSEQDTLGEQYF. CDR3 nucleotide sequence: TGTGCCAGCAGTGAACAGGACACACTGGGCGAGCAGTACTTC.

Concerning this clone: The junction departs from the called germline gene at one end, perhaps through a read error. The rearrangement links TRBV4-2 to TRBJ2-7; 10 positions agree with TRBD2. The germline CDR1 and CDR2 sequences are LGHNA and YNFKEQ. This CDR3 is 19 amino acids long. CDR3 loop: CASSQGVIAGGVGSCEQYF. CDR3 DNA: TGTGCCAGCAGCCAAGGGGTAATAGCGGGAGGAGTGGGTTCCTGCGAGCAGTACTTC.

This rearrangement joins TRBV28 to TRBJ1-2, with a tentative D call TRBD1 (6 bases). V shed 2 bases and J shed 8 bases, with 9 bases lying between them. Germline assignment: CDR1 MDHEN and CDR2 SYDVKM. The CDR3 is made up of 12 amino acids. The CDR3 nucleotides read TGTGCCAGCAGTTTAGCCAGGGGAGGCTACACCTTC. Translation gives CASSLARGGYTF.

The chain has TRBV5-1 and TRBJ2-5; 8 nucleotides agree with TRBD2. The germline gives CDR1 SGHRS, CDR2 YFSETQ. J lost 2 bases, V lost 4 bases, and 10 bases had no gene match. This CDR3 is built from 16 residues. In DNA form, the CDR3 reads TGCGCCAGCAGCAGGTTTACTAGCGGAGTACAAGAGACCCAGTACTTC. Its protein product is CASSRFTSGVQETQYF.

The rearrangement joins TRBV4-2 to TRBJ1-3, with 7 positions matching TRBD1. Germline V gene sequence: CDR1 LGHNA, CDR2 YNFKEQ. Trimming took 2 bases from V and 0 from J; bases not matched to a gene: 13. This CDR3 is 19 amino acids long. The CDR3 region has the DNA TGTGCCAGCAGCCAACCGGGACAGCCAAGTAAACTCTCTGGAAACACCATATATTTT. Its translation: CASSQPGQPSKLSGNTIYF.

The rearrangement uses TRBV27 and TRBJ2-3, with 10 bases matching TRBD2. Looked up from germline, CDR1 is MNHEY and CDR2 is SMNVEV (reference sequence). The CDR3 is made up of 17 amino acids. J was trimmed by 6 bases and V by 0 bases; bases with no gene match: 9. Here the CDR3 DNA reads TGTGCCAGCAGTTTATCACCTAGCGGGAGTCCCGGGGATACGCAGTATTTT. It yields the protein CASSLSPSGSPGDTQYF.

J is TRBJ2-1 and V is TRBV15, with 8 bases lining up with TRBD2. This CDR3 comprises 14 residues. Unmatched junction bases numbered 5, after V lost 0 bases and J lost 10 bases. CDR1 is LNHNV, CDR2 YYDKDF, per germline (reference sequence). CDR3 sequence: CATSREGPSGEQFF. CDR3 DNA: TGTGCCACCAGCAGAGAGGGCCCTAGCGGGGAGCAGTTCTTC.

The rearrangement uses TRBV27 and TRBJ2-7; TRBD1 might be the D (5 bases). The CDR3 sequence is 15 residues long. Trimming removed 4 bases at V and 0 bases at J, with 13 bases between. Germline CDR1 and CDR2: MNHEY and SMNVEV (reference sequence). CDR3 DNA: TGTGCCAGCAGTTATCGATCAGGGATCTCCTACGAGCAGTACTTC. Translated: CASSYRSGISYEQYF.

The chain uses TRBV5-1 and TRBJ1-2, with 9 bases fitting TRBD1. The CDR3 covers 17 residues. Germline V gene lookup returns CDR1 SGHRS and CDR2 YFSETQ. V lost 4 bases to trimming and J lost 0 bases; unmatched junction nucleotides: 10. CDR3 protein: CASSQNRGLGPNYGYTF. Here the CDR3 DNA reads TGCGCCAGCAGCCAAAACAGGGGGCTCGGTCCTAACTATGGCTACACCTTC.

This chain connects TRBV7-8 to TRBJ2-5, with 11 bases fitting TRBD2. J gave up 5 bases and V 1 base, and 15 bases lay outside the gene matches. This CDR3 comprises 19 residues. Germline loops: CDR1 SGHVS, CDR2 FQNEAQ. The CDR3 DNA follows: TGTGCCAGCAGCTTAGAGGGGGTACTAGCGGGAGTGAGGGGGGAGACCCAGTACTTC. It encodes CASSLEGVLAGVRGETQYF.

The V call is TRBV5-6, the J call TRBJ1-1, with a possible D match to TRBD1 (5 bases). Germline-derived CDR1 and CDR2 are SGHDT and YYEEEE. CDR3 length equals 15 residues. V lost 1 base, J lost 3 bases, and 13 bases lay in between. CDR3 bases: TGTGCCAGCAGCTTGAGGGGCCTGGCGGACACTGAAGCTTTCTTT. Protein: CASSLRGLADTEAFF.

The V gene is TRBV11-3, the J gene TRBJ2-2; 7 bases match TRBD2. Germline V CDR1 and CDR2: SGHNT, YENEEA. CDR3 length: 17 residues. Trimming took 6 bases from V and 6 from J; bases not matched to a gene: 16. CDR3 residues: CASSPRFGGSRAGELFF. CDR3 sequence (DNA): TGTGCCAGCAGTCCCCGGTTCGGCGGGAGTAGGGCCGGGGAGCTGTTTTTT.

The chain employs TRBV7-9 and TRBJ2-3, with D maybe TRBD1 (5 bases). The CDR3 totals 15 residues. V was pared by 1 base and J by 4 bases, with 12 bases between. CDR1 is SEHNR, CDR2 FQNEAQ, per germline (reference sequence). CDR3 nucleotides: TGTGCCAGCAGCTTAGAGGGCAGGGTTGCAGATACGCAGTATTTT. This gives the protein CASSLEGRVADTQYF.

The chain employs TRBV4-1 and TRBJ2-3; 10 bases fit TRBD2. V lost 2 bases, J lost 5 bases, and 1 base stayed unmatched. Germline V lookup: CDR1 MGHRA, CDR2 YSYEKL. The CDR3 runs to 14 residues. CDR3 region: CASSQRTSGDTQYF. CDR3 in DNA: TGCGCCAGCAGCCAAAGGACTAGCGGAGATACGCAGTATTTT.

The rearrangement uses TRBV5-6 and TRBJ2-3; D is perhaps TRBD1 (5 bases). This CDR3 contains 19 residues. Germline V CDR1 and CDR2: SGHDT, YYEEEE. Trimming left V 0 bases short and J 0 bases short, with 20 bases between. CDR3 in amino acids: CASSLGRAPQDPSTDTQYF. The CDR3 DNA sequence: TGTGCCAGCAGCTTGGGCCGGGCCCCACAGGACCCCAGCACAGATACGCAGTATTTT.

The chain employs TRBV11-3 and TRBJ2-4; TRBD2 agrees at 7 bases. The J segment lost 7 bases and the V segment lost 4 bases, leaving 13 bases of the junction unmatched. Germline-derived CDR1 and CDR2 are SGHNT and YENEEA. CDR3 length: 16 residues. CDR3 protein: CASSYKREGRGNIQYF. The CDR3 DNA is TGTGCCAGCAGCTACAAGAGGGAGGGGCGGGGGAACATTCAGTACTTC.

This clone was counted once. This rearrangement joins TRBV9 to TRBJ2-5, with 8 bases identical to TRBD2. The germline CDR1 and CDR2 sequences are SGDLS and YYNGEE. Trimming took 0 bases from V and 4 from J; bases not matched to a gene: 11. The CDR3 is 17 amino acids. This chain's CDR3 is CASSVDKSGLAGETQYF. CDR3 DNA sequence: TGTGCCAGCAGCGTAGATAAGTCAGGGCTAGCGGGAGAGACCCAGTACTTC.

The rearrangement uses TRBV7-9 and TRBJ2-7, with 11 bases fitting TRBD2. Per the germline V gene, CDR1 is SEHNR and CDR2 is FQNEAQ (reference sequence). The CDR3 totals 16 residues. The trim removed 5 bases at V and 4 bases at J, leaving 10 bases unmatched. CDR3 bases: TGTGCCAGCAGCCAGGGGCTAGCGGGAGGTTTATACGAGCAGTACTTC. It codes for CASSQGLAGGLYEQYF.

V and J are TRBV5-4 and TRBJ2-1, with TRBD2 matching over 10 bases. V lost 1 base, J lost 0 bases, and 7 bases stayed unmatched. This CDR3 comprises 18 residues. From germline, CDR1 is SGHNT and CDR2 YYREEE (reference sequence). The DNA of the CDR3 is TGTGCCAGCAGCTTGAGGACAAGCGGGAGGGCCTCCTACAATGAGCAGTTCTTC. It yields the protein CASSLRTSGRASYNEQFF.

The V gene is TRBV11-2, the J gene TRBJ2-7, with a weak D call TRBD1 (6 bases). Germline lookup yields CDR1 SGHAT and CDR2 FQNNGV. This CDR3 comprises 14 residues. V gave up 5 bases and J gave up 2 bases, with 13 bases separating them. CDR3 DNA sequence: TGTGCCAGCAGCAAACAGGGTCCCCCCTACGAGCAGTACTTC. Amino acids: CASSKQGPPYEQYF.

CDR3 loop: CASSHSTSGGAYEQYF. Here the CDR3 DNA reads TGTGCCAGCAGCCACTCGACTAGCGGGGGGGCCTACGAGCAGTACTTC. The chain uses TRBV2 and TRBJ2-7; the match to TRBD2 covers 14 bases. This CDR3 is built from 16 residues. Unmatched junction bases numbered 6, after V lost 6 bases and J lost 2 bases. Germline CDR1 and CDR2: SNHLY and FYNNEI.

The chain employs TRBV25-1 and TRBJ1-5, with TRBD1 matching over 9 bases. V lost 10 bases to trimming and J lost 4 bases; unmatched junction nucleotides: 11. CDR1 is MGHDK, CDR2 SYGVNS, per germline. The CDR3 contains 15 residues. CDR3 sequence reads: CANLQGAPRNQPQHF. The CDR3 DNA reads TGTGCCAATCTACAGGGGGCACCGAGGAATCAGCCCCAGCATTTT.

The chain has TRBV15 and TRBJ2-5; 11 positions match TRBD2. This CDR3 has 16 amino acids. Trimming took 2 bases from V and 3 from J; bases not matched to a gene: 5. Germline CDR1 and CDR2: LNHNV and YYDKDF (reference sequence). Here the CDR3 DNA reads TGTGCCACCAGCAGACTCCTGACTAGCGGGGAAGAGACCCAGTACTTC. The encoded protein is CATSRLLTSGEETQYF.

V and J are TRBV7-9 and TRBJ1-3; D ambiguous. The CDR3 loop spans 13 amino acids. The ends were cut back, 3 bases at V and 2 bases at J, with 5 bases in the middle. CDR1 and CDR2 from the germline V gene are SEHNR and FQNEAQ (reference sequence). The CDR3 coding sequence is TGTGCCAGCAGCTTCCGGGCTGGAAACACCATATATTTT. This codes for CASSFRAGNTIYF.

The chain couples TRBV27 to TRBJ2-7; D not resolved. V was clipped by 0 bases and J by 4 bases, with 7 bases between them. Germline assignment: CDR1 MNHEY and CDR2 SMNVEV (reference sequence). The CDR3 consists of 13 residues. This CDR3 reads CASSLSAPYEQYF. In nucleotides, the CDR3 is TGTGCCAGCAGTTTATCAGCCCCGTACGAGCAGTACTTC.